The 30 T cell receptor beta chains given below trace back to one sample, sequenced in a study of cytomegalovirus exposure and HLA in healthy donors (TCRdb year 2017). Receptor amplification or capture employed the immunoSEQ multiplex PCR assay. For the multiplex PCR, a mixture combining 60 forward primers for TCR Vbeta segments and 13 reverse primers for TCR Jbeta segments was used. Held by TCRdb, this immuneACCESS table contains in-frame sequences only and omits some clones. Under half of the omission traces to an unresolved V gene where checked; the cause of the rest is unknown. The sample includes 130,000 or so clones, with about 75% observed a single time. The top ten hold over 3% of the sample. Sample: PBMCs. These receptors all stem from a middle-aged man in good health and CMV-seronegative.

The J gene is TRBJ2-3, the V gene TRBV12-5; 10 positions agree with TRBD2. Looked up from germline, CDR1 is LGHNT and CDR2 is FRNRAP. The CDR3 length is 17 residues. J lost 6 bases, V lost 1 base, and 10 bases had no gene match. The CDR3, as DNA: TGTGCTAGTGGTTTGGGGACTAGCGGCTGGAGGGGGGATACGCAGTATTTT. Protein sequence: CASGLGTSGWRGDTQYF.

This clone was seen a handful of times. The chain links TRBV9 to TRBJ2-1; 7 bases are shared with TRBD1. Trimming cost V 2 bases and J 2 bases; bases outside gene matches: 4. The CDR3 runs to 15 residues. Germline values: CDR1 SGDLS, CDR2 YYNGEE. CDR3 residues: CASSVGTATYNEQFF. CDR3 bases: TGTGCCAGCAGCGTCGGGACAGCCACCTACAATGAGCAGTTCTTC.

This clone was seen once. The rearrangement joins TRBV19 to TRBJ2-7; D is perhaps TRBD2 (6 bases). The germline CDR1 and CDR2 sequences are LNHDA and SQIVND (reference sequence). The CDR3 length is 17 residues. Trimming pared 3 bases from V and 2 bases from J, leaving 20 bases between. The CDR3 DNA is TGTGCCAGTAGTATCCGCTACAGCGCGGGGCCCGCCTACGAGCAGTACTTC. Translating it yields CASSIRYSAGPAYEQYF.

This chain uses TRBV15 with TRBJ1-4; 9 nucleotides align to TRBD1. Trimming took 0 bases from V and 11 from J; bases not matched to a gene: 10. CDR3 size: 16 residues. CDR1 and CDR2 from the germline V gene are LNHNV and YYDKDF (reference sequence). The CDR3 DNA reads as TGTGCCACCAGCAGAGATCCCGGGACAGGGCAGGGGAAACTGTTTTTT. Translation gives CATSRDPGTGQGKLFF.

This sequence joins TRBV7-2 and TRBJ2-5; tentatively, D is TRBD1 (8 bases). The CDR3 sequence is 16 residues long. Per germline, CDR1 SGHTA and CDR2 FQGNSA. Trimming removed 2 bases at V and 1 base at J, with 14 bases between. Written as DNA, the CDR3 is TGTGCCAGCAGCTTAAGGGGGGGGACAGGCCAAGAGACCCAGTACTTC. Protein sequence: CASSLRGGTGQETQYF.

This clone has a single count. The chain carries TRBV29-1 and TRBJ2-1; no clear D gene. The CDR3 totals 13 residues. Trimming took 6 bases from V and 1 from J, leaving 10 bases between them. The germline gives CDR1 SQVTM, CDR2 ANQGSEA. Written as DNA, the CDR3 is TGCAGCGTAGAGGTAAAGTCCTACAATGAGCAGTTCTTC. Protein sequence: CSVEVKSYNEQFF.

V gene TRBV29-1 combines with J gene TRBJ1-1, with D maybe TRBD1 (6 bases). This CDR3 has 12 residues. Germline V gene lookup returns CDR1 SQVTM and CDR2 ANQGSEA. Trimming pared 7 bases from V and 2 bases from J, leaving 11 bases between. The CDR3 loop is CSAATGNTEAFF. CDR3 bases: TGCAGCGCCGCGACAGGCAACACTGAAGCTTTCTTT. The full variable domain, rest sourced from reference TRBV29-1 and TRBJ1-1, is SAVISQKPSRDICQRGTSLTIQCQVDSQVTMMFWYRQQPGQSLTLIATANQGSEATYESGFVIDKFPISRPNLTFSTLTVSNMSPEDSSIYLCSAATGNTEAFFGQGTRLTVV.

The J gene is TRBJ2-3, the V gene TRBV9, with TRBD1 matching over 11 bases. The junction had 8 bases not matched to a gene; V was cut back by 0 bases and J by 5 bases. The CDR3 length is 17 residues. Germline V gene sequence: CDR1 SGDLS, CDR2 YYNGEE. Written as DNA, the CDR3 is TGTGCCAGCAGCGTAGGGCTTGGGGACAGGGGGATAGATACGCAGTATTTT. This codes for CASSVGLGDRGIDTQYF.

The CDR3 loop reads CASSLVPPRLPYGYTF. The CDR3, as DNA: TGTGCCAGCAGCTTAGTACCCCCTCGACTGCCCTATGGCTACACCTTC. The chain carries TRBV7-9 and TRBJ1-2; D gene uncertain. Germline V gene lookup returns CDR1 SEHNR and CDR2 FQNEAQ (reference sequence). The CDR3 totals 16 residues. V dropped 1 base and J dropped 4 bases, with 16 bases sitting between them.

The chain uses TRBV7-2 and TRBJ2-1; 8 bases are shared with TRBD1. The germline gives CDR1 SGHTA, CDR2 FQGNSA. V shed 5 bases and J 3 bases; nucleotides not matched to a gene: 3. This CDR3 is 14 amino acids long. As DNA, the CDR3 is TGTGCCAGCAGCCCTGGGACAGGCTACAATGAGCAGTTCTTC. Its protein product is CASSPGTGYNEQFF.

V and J are TRBV2 and TRBJ1-6, with 7 nucleotides matching TRBD1. Germline V gives CDR1 SNHLY, CDR2 FYNNEI. The length of the CDR3 is 13 residues. V lost 11 bases, J lost 7 bases, and 8 bases stayed unmatched. As DNA, the CDR3 is TGTGCCGGCCGAGGACAGGAGAATTCACCCCTCCACTTT. Translation: CAGRGQENSPLHF.

The chain recombines TRBV4-1 with TRBJ2-3, with 11 bases fitting TRBD2. The CDR3 is made up of 17 amino acids. The V and J ends lost 1 base and 2 bases, in that order; junction bases with no gene match: 5. Looked up from germline, CDR1 is MGHRA and CDR2 is YSYEKL. CDR3 region: CASSQGASGGFTDTQYF. DNA of the CDR3: TGCGCCAGCAGCCAAGGGGCTAGCGGGGGGTTCACAGATACGCAGTATTTT.

This clone has a handful of counts. V is TRBV28 and J is TRBJ1-6, with no clear D. Germline V gene lookup returns CDR1 MDHEN and CDR2 SYDVKM. The V end was cut by 9 bases, the J end by 3 bases, with 9 bases between. The CDR3 consists of 13 residues. The CDR3 nucleotides read TGTGCCAGTAGAAGCGACTATAATTCACCCCTCCACTTT. Translating it yields CASRSDYNSPLHF.

For this clone: One end of the junction is discordant with germline, which a read error may explain. The chain uses TRBV28 and TRBJ1-2; 8 nucleotides line up with TRBD1. This CDR3 has 15 amino acids. Germline assignment: CDR1 MDHEN and CDR2 SYDVKM. The CDR3 is CASSNIRGRVAGCTF. In DNA form, the CDR3 reads TGTGCCAGCAGTAATATCAGGGGGCGCGTTGCCGGCTGCACCTTC.

The chain carries TRBV25-1 and TRBJ2-7; weak D call: TRBD1 (6 bases). Germline V gene sequence: CDR1 MGHDK, CDR2 SYGVNS. The CDR3 loop spans 16 amino acids. V lost 2 bases and J 6 bases, leaving 20 bases between the germline ends. The CDR3 reads CASSEVLGGKGGEQYF. The CDR3 DNA sequence: TGTGCCAGCAGTGAAGTACTTGGGGGAAAAGGGGGCGAGCAGTACTTC.

This clone was detected a few times. V and J are TRBV25-1 and TRBJ2-3; D unclear. V lost 3 bases to trimming and J lost 4 bases, with 5 bases between them. Germline lookup yields CDR1 MGHDK and CDR2 SYGVNS. The CDR3 extends over 12 amino acids. CDR3 nucleotide sequence: TGTGCCAGCAGTGAGCGATCAGATACGCAGTATTTT. Translated, it gives CASSERSDTQYF.

The rearrangement links TRBV4-1 to TRBJ2-1; 11 positions agree with TRBD1. The J segment lost 6 bases and the V segment lost 3 bases, leaving 4 bases of the junction unmatched. Germline V CDR1 and CDR2: MGHRA, YSYEKL. The CDR3 has 15 amino acids. CDR3 in amino acids: CASSHPGTGGNEQFF. As DNA, the CDR3 is TGCGCCAGCAGCCACCCCGGGACAGGGGGCAATGAGCAGTTCTTC.

This clone appeared once. This chain joins TRBV30 and TRBJ1-5, with unresolved D. The CDR3 runs 14 residues. Germline CDR1 is GTSNPN and CDR2 is SVGIG (reference sequence). V was shortened by 2 bases and J by 7 bases, with 15 bases between the two germline ends. CDR3 DNA sequence: TGTGCCTGGAGTATCCCGGAGGGATTACAGCCCCAGCATTTT. Residues: CAWSIPEGLQPQHF.

This clone was counted a few times. This chain links TRBV6-5 with TRBJ2-7; 9 nucleotides align to TRBD1. Germline V gene sequence: CDR1 MNHEY, CDR2 SVGAGI. This CDR3 is 14 amino acids long. The V and J ends lost 6 bases and 6 bases, in that order; junction bases with no gene match: 9. The CDR3 coding sequence is TGTGCCAGCAGGCGGGACAGGGTGGAGGGCGAGCAGTACTTC. It yields the protein CASRRDRVEGEQYF.

V gene TRBV27 combines with J gene TRBJ1-1; no reliable D call. This CDR3 is built from 12 residues. Germline V gene sequence: CDR1 MNHEY, CDR2 SMNVEV (reference sequence). Trimming stripped 4 bases from V and 6 bases from J, with 9 bases between. The CDR3 is CASSSLFSEAFF. CDR3 coding DNA: TGTGCCAGCAGTTCCTTATTCTCTGAAGCTTTCTTT.

V is TRBV18 and J is TRBJ1-1; D gene uncertain. Trimming took off 6 bases at V and 4 bases at J, with 12 bases between the two ends. This CDR3 comprises 13 residues. CDR1 is KGHSH, CDR2 LQKENI, per germline. The CDR3 sequence is CASSYRPGTEAFF. In nucleotides, the CDR3 is TGTGCCAGCTCCTATCGGCCGGGCACTGAAGCTTTCTTT.

This clone showed up just once. J is TRBJ2-1 and V is TRBV10-1; a weak D match, TRBD2 (7 bases). This CDR3 is built from 16 residues. The germline gives CDR1 WNHNN, CDR2 SYGVQD (reference sequence). V was cut by 5 bases and J by 0 bases, with 14 bases left in between. The CDR3 loop is CASSWGGGPSYNEQFF. The DNA of the CDR3 is TGCGCCAGCAGTTGGGGCGGGGGCCCCTCCTACAATGAGCAGTTCTTC.

The CDR3 DNA is TGTGCCAGCAGCCCAAGAGAGCGCTCCTACGAGCAGTACTTC. It is translated as CASSPRERSYEQYF. The V gene is TRBV7-3, the J gene TRBJ2-7, with D unclear. The CDR3 spans 14 residues. CDR1 SGHTA and CDR2 FQGTGA come from the germline V gene. Trimming left V 5 bases short and J 0 bases short, with 11 bases between.

This chain uses TRBV6-5 with TRBJ2-5, with 10 bases lining up with TRBD1. The DNA end is more similar to TRBJ2-7, so the J call may be wrong. This CDR3 region has 15 residues. Germline V gene lookup returns CDR1 MNHEY and CDR2 SVGAGI. The DNA for the CDR3 is TGTGCCAGCAGTACTCCGGGACAGGGGTCCTACGAGCAGTACTTC. Translated, it gives CASSTPGQGSYEQYF.

This rearrangement joins TRBV11-2 to TRBJ2-3; weak D call: TRBD2 (6 bases). CDR1 SGHAT and CDR2 FQNNGV come from the germline V gene. The V and J ends lost 3 bases and 6 bases respectively, with 10 bases between them. The CDR3 has 13 residues. CDR3 region: CASSLGGSDTQYF. In DNA, the CDR3 is TGTGCCAGCAGCTTGGGGGGATCTGATACGCAGTATTTT.

The gene calls are TRBV2 and TRBJ2-7, with 11 bases fitting TRBD1. With V trimmed by 9 bases and J by 0 bases, 1 base remained unmatched. The germline V gene encodes CDR1 SNHLY and CDR2 FYNNEI. The CDR3 has 13 residues. Here the CDR3 DNA reads TGTGCCAGAGGACAGGGGGCCTCCTACGAGCAGTACTTC. Encoded protein: CARGQGASYEQYF.

The V and J genes are TRBV5-1 and TRBJ2-7; D is possibly TRBD1 (5 bases). V was cut by 2 bases and J by 3 bases, with 9 bases left in between. CDR1 SGHRS and CDR2 YFSETQ come from the germline V gene. The length of the CDR3 is 13 residues. The DNA of the CDR3 is TGCGCCAGCAGCTTCGACAGAAACTACGAGCAGTACTTC. Translated: CASSFDRNYEQYF. Using reference TRBV5-1 and TRBJ2-7 for the parts outside the CDR3, the full variable domain is KAGVTQTPRYLIKTRGQQVTLSCSPISGHRSVSWYQQTPGQGLQFLFEYFSETQRNKGNFPGRFSGRQFSNSRSEMNVSTLELGDSALYLCASSFDRNYEQYFGPGTRLTVT.

The chain joins TRBV18 to TRBJ2-7; D may be TRBD2 (5 bases). This CDR3 spans 12 amino acids. The V end was cut by 3 bases, the J end by 4 bases, with 7 bases between. Germline V gives CDR1 KGHSH, CDR2 LQKENI. In DNA, the CDR3 is TGTGCCAGCTCACCCCGAGGGTACGAGCAGTACTTC. Translated: CASSPRGYEQYF.

The genes are TRBV13 and TRBJ2-5; D may be TRBD1 (6 bases). Per the germline V gene, CDR1 is PRHDT and CDR2 is FYEKMQ (reference sequence). The CDR3 runs to 12 residues. Trimming left V 6 bases short and J 4 bases short, with 9 bases between. For the CDR3, the DNA is TGTGCCAGCAGGATAGGGGGAGAGACCCAGTACTTC. This encodes CASRIGGETQYF.

CDR3 DNA sequence: TGCAGCACCAAGATGCGGGGGGAGACCGGGGAGCTGTTTTTT. As protein: CSTKMRGETGELFF. The chain uses TRBV29-1 and TRBJ2-2; 8 bases map to TRBD2. Per the germline V gene, CDR1 is SQVTM and CDR2 is ANQGSEA. This CDR3 comprises 14 residues. The V segment lost 8 bases and the J segment 5 bases; nucleotides outside the gene matches: 10.